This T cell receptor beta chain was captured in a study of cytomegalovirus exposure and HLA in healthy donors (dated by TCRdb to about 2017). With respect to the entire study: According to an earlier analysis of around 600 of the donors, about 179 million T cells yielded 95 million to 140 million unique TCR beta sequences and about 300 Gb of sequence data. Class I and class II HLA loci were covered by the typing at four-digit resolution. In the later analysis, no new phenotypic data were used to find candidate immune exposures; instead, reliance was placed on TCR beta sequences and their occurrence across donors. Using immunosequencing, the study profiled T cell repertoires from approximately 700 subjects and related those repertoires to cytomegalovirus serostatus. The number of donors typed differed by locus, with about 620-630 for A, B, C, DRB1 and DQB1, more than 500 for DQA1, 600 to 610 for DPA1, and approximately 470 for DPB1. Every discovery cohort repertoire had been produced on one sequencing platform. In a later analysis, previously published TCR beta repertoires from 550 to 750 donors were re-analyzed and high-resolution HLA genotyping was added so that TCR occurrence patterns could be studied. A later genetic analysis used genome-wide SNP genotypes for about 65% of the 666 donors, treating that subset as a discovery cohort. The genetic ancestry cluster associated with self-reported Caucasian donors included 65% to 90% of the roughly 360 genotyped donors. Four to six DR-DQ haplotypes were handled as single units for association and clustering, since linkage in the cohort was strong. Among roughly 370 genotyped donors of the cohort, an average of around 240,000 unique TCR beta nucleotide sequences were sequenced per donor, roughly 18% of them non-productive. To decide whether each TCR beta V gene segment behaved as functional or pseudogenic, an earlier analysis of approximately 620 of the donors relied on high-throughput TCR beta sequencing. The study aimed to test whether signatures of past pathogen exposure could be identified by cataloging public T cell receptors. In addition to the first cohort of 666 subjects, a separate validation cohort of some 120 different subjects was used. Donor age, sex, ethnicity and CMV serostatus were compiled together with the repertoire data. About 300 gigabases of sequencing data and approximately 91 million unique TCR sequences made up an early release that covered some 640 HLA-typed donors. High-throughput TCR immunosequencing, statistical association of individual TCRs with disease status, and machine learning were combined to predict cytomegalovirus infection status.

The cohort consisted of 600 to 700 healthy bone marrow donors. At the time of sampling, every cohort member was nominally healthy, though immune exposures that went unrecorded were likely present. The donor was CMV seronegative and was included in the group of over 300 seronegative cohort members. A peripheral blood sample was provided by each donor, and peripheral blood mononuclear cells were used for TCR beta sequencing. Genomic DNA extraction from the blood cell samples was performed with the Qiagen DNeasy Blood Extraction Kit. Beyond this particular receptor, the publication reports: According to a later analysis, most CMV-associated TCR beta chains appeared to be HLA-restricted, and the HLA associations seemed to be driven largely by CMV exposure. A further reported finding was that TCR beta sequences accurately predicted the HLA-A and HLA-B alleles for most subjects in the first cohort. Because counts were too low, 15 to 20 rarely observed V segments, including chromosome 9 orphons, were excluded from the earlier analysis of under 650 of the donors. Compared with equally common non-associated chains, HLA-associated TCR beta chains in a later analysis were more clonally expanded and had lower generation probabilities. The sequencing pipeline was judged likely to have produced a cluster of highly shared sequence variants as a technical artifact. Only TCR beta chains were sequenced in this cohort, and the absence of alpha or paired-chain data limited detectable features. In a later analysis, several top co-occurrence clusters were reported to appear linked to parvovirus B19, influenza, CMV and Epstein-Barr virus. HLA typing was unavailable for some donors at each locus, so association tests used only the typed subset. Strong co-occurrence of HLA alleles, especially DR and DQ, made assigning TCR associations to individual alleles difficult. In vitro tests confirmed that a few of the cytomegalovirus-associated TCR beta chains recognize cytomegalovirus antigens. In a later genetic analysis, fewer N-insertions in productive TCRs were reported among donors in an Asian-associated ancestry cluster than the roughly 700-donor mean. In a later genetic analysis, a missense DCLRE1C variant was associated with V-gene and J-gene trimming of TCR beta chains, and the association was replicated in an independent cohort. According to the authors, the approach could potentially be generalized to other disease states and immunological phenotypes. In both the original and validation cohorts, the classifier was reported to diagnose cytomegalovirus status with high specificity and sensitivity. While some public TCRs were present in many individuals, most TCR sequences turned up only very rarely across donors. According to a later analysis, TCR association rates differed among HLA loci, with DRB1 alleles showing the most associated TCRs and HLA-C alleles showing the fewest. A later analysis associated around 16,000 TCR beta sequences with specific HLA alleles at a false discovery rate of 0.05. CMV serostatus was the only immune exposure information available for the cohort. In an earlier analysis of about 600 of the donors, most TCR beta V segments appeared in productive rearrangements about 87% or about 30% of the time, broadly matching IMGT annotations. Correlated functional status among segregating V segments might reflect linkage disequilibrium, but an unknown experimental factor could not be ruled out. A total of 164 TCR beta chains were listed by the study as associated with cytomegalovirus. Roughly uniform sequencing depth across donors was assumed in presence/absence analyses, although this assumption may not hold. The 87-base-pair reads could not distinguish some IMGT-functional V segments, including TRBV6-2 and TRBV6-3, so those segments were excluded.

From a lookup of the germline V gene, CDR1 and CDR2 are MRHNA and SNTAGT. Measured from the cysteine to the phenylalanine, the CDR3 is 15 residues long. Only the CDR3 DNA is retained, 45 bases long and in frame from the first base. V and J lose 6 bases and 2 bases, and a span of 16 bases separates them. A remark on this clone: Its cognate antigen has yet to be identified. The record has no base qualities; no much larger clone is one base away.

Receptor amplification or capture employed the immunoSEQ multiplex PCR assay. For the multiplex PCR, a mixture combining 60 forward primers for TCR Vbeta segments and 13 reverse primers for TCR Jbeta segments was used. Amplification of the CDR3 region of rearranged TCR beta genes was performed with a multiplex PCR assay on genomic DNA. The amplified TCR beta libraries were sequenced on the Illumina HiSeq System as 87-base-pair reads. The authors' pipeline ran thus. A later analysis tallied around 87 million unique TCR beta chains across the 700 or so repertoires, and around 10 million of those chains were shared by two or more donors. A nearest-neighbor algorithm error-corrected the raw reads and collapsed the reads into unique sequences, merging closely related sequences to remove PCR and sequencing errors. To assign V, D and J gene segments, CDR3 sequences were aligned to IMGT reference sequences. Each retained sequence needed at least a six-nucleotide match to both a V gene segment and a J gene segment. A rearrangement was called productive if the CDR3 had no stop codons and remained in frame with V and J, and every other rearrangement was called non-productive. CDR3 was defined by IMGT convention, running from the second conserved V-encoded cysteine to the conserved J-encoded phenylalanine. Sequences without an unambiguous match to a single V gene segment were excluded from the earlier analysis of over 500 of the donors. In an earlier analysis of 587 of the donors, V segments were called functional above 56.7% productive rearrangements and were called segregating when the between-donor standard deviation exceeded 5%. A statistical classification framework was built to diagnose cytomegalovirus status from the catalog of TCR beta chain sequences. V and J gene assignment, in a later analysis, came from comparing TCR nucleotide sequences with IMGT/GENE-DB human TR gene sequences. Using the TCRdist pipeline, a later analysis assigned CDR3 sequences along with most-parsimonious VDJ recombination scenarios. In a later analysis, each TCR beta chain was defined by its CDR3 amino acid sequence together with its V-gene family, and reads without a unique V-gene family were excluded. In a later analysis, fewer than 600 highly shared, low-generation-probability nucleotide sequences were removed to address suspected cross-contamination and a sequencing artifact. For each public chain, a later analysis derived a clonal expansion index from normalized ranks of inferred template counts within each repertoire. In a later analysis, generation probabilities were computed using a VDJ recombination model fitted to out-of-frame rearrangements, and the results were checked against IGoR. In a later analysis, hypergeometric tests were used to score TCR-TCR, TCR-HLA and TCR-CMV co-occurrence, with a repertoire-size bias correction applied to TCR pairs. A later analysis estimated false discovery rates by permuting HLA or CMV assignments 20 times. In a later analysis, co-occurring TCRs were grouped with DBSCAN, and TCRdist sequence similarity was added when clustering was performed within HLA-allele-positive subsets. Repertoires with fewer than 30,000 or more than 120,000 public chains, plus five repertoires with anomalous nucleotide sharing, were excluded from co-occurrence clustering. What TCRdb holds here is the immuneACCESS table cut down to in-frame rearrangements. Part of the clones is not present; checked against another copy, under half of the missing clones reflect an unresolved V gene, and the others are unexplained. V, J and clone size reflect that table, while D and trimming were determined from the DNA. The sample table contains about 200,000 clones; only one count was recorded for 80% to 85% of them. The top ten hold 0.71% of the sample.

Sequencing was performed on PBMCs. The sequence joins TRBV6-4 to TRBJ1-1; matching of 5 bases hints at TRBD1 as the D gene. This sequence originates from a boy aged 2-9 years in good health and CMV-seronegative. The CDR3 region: CASRRSMTANTEAFF. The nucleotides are TGTGCCAGCAGACGATCCATGACAGCTAACACTGAAGCTTTCTTT.